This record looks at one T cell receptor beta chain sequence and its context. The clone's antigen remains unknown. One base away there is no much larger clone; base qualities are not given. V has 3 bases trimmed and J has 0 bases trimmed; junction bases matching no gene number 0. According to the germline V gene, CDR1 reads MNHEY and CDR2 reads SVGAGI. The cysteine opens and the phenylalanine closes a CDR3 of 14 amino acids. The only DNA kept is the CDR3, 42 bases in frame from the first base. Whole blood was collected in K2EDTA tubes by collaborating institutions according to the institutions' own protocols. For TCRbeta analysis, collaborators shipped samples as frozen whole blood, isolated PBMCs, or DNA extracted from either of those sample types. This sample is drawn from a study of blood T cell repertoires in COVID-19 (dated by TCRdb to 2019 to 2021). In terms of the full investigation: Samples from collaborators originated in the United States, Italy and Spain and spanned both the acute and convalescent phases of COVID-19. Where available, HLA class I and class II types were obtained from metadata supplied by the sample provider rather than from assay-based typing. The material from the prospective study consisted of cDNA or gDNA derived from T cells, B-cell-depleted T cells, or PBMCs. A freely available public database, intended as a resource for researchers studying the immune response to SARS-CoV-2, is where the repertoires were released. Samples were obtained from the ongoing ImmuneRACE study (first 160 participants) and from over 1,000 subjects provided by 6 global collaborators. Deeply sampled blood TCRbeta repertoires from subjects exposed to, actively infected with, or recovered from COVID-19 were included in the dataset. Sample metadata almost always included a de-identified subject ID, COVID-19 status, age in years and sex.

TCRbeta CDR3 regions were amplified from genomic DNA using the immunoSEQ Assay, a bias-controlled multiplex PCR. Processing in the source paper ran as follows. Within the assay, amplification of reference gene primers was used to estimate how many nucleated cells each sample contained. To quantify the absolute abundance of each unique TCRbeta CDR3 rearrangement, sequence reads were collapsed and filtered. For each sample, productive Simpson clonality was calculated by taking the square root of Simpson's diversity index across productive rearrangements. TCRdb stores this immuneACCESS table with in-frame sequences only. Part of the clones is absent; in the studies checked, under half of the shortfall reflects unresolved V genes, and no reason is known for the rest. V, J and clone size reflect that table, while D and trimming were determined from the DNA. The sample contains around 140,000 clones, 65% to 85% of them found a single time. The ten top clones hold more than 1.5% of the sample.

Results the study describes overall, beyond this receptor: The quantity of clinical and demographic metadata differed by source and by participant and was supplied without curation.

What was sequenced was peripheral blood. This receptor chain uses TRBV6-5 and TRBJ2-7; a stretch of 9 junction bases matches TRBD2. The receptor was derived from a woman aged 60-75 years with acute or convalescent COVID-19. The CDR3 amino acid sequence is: CASSYSGSSYEQYF. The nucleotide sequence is TGTGCCAGCAGTTATAGCGGGAGCTCCTACGAGCAGTACTTC.